This TCR beta chain was found in a study of T-cell memory formation after mild COVID-19. Looking at the study overall: Clusters of TCRs were largely donor specific. The study, taken as a whole, reports: Some clones that responded turned up in pre-infection memory, which suggests that cross-reactive memory joined in. Shrinking CD4+ clones resided mostly in CM and EM, and CD8+ ones in EMRA. A second wave expanding day 15 to 37 was CD4+-biased; contracting clones were balanced.

As concerns this clonotype: Its target is unknown.

The CDR3 has 14 amino acids. With 4 bases clipped from V and 3 bases from J, the junction kept 1 base outside the gene matches. Per germline, CDR1 LGHNA and CDR2 YSLEER. From the 5' RACE reads, TCRdb called clonotypes with MiXCR, one entry per CDR3 protein. The sample includes 280,000 or so distinct CDR3 sequences, less than 9.5% of them seen just once. The sample was PBMCs or a T cell subset sorted from them (not recorded which). This sequence was found in a man in his late teens or twenties who had mild COVID-19 (a few samples of this study predate the infection). Cell type and time point are not known. The genes are TRBV4-3 and TRBJ2-4, with TRBD1 matching 9 bases. The CDR3 region is CASSRDRDKNIQYF. The CDR3 DNA is TGCGCCAGCAGCCGGGACAGGGACAAAAACATTCAGTACTTC.